This TCR beta chain was captured by sequencing in a study of T cells in Graves' hyperthyroidism and ophthalmopathy. Whole-study results and caveats: Blood also held most thyroid clonotypes expanded beyond 0.001.

Germline V CDR1 and CDR2: LNHDA, SQIVND (reference sequence). Trimming took 3 bases from V and 6 from J; bases not matched to a gene: 13. The CDR3 loop spans 18 amino acids. RNA transcripts yielded amplified TCR beta CDR3 regions. RT-PCR in the first round (using the HTBI primer set) targeted the TCR CDR3. TCRdb fed the multiplex PCR reads into MiXCR, producing one record per CDR3 protein. The repertoire consists of 250,000 to 350,000 distinct CDR3 sequences, with over 15% occurring once and the leading ten covering around 33%. The sample holds a few counts of this clonotype. The antigen is not known. The V call is TRBV19, the J call TRBJ2-3; 12 bases align to TRBD2. Material for sequencing was blood. This clonotype was obtained from a man aged 30 to 39 with Graves' hyperthyroidism. The CDR3 bases are TGTGCCAGTAGTATCCGGTTTACGACTAGCGGGAGCGAGGATACGCAGTATTTT. Translated, it gives CASSIRFTTSGSEDTQYF. Full variable domain (remainder filled in from reference TRBV19 and TRBJ2-3): DGGITQSPKYLFRKEGQNVTLSCEQNLNHDAMYWYRQDPGQGLRLIYYSQIVNDFQKGDIAEGYSVSREKKESFPLTVTSAQKNPTAFYLCASSIRFTTSGSEDTQYFGPGTRLTVL.